These 14 T cell receptor beta chains share one sample of origin, sequenced in a study of T cells in Graves' hyperthyroidism and ophthalmopathy. Regions amplified from RNA transcripts were the TCR beta CDR3 regions. Initially, a first-round RT-PCR of the TCR CDR3 employed the HTBI primer set. TCRdb reanalysed the multiplex PCR reads using MiXCR and keeps one entry per CDR3 protein. Of about 700,000 distinct CDR3 sequences in the sample, about 15% are singletons; the top ten hold 10%. Sequenced input: blood. The receptors were sampled from a woman under 30 with Graves' hyperthyroidism.

This clonotype was counted between two and nine times. CDR3 nucleotides: TGTGCCAGCAGCGAACCTTGGACTAGCGGGAGGGCCCAGTTCTTC. Translating gives CASSEPWTSGRAQFF. The chain uses TRBV7-9 and TRBJ2-1; 15 bases line up with TRBD2. The V gene end was trimmed by 5 bases and the J gene end by 13 bases; junction bases not matched to a gene: 9. CDR1 is SEHNR, CDR2 FQNEAQ, per germline (reference sequence). This CDR3 spans 15 amino acids.

This clonotype was observed a few times. This rearrangement joins TRBV20-1 to TRBJ1-1; D unresolved. V lost 5 bases, J lost 3 bases, and 13 bases lay in between. This CDR3 has 13 residues. Germline lookup yields CDR1 DFQATT and CDR2 SNEGSKA (reference sequence). The CDR3, as DNA: TGCAGTGCTCCCATGTATAAACACACTGAAGCTTTCTTT. Amino acid sequence: CSAPMYKHTEAFF.

Only one count was recorded for this clonotype. This may arise from a read error, as a much more abundant clone is one base away. The V call is TRBV11-2, the J call TRBJ2-7; 9 nucleotides align to TRBD1. Germline values: CDR1 SGHAT, CDR2 FQNNGV. This CDR3 contains 16 residues. The CDR3 bases are TGTGCCGGCAGCCGAAAGCCGGGACAGGGTGCGGGGGAGCAGTACTTC. This sequence encodes CAGSRKPGQGAGEQYF. Full variable domain (missing parts from reference TRBV11-2 and TRBJ2-7): EAGVAQSPRYKIIEKRQSVAFWCNPISGHATLYWYQQILGQGPKLLIQFQNNGVVDDSQLPKDRFSAERLKGVDSTLKIQPAKLEDSAVYLCAGSRKPGQGAGEQYFGPGTRLTVT.

Many counts were recorded for this clonotype. The V call is TRBV6-6, the J call TRBJ1-1; D not certain. This CDR3 has 14 amino acids. Trimming left V 2 bases short and J 2 bases short, with 9 bases between. From germline, CDR1 is MNHNY and CDR2 SVGAGI (reference sequence). In nucleotides, the CDR3 is TGTGCCAGCAGTTACCGTACAGCTAACACTGAAGCTTTCTTT. It encodes CASSYRTANTEAFF.

In nucleotides, the CDR3 is TGTGCCTGGATGGACCGGTACCGACGTGAAAAACTGTTTTTT. It yields the protein CAWMDRYRREKLFF. This chain joins TRBV30 and TRBJ1-4; D is uncertain. The CDR3 spans 14 residues. Deletions cut 4 bases from V and 7 bases from J, with 16 bases between. The V gene's germline CDR1 is GTSNPN and CDR2 SVGIG (reference sequence).

This rearrangement joins TRBV7-9 to TRBJ1-4; 7 positions match TRBD1. Trimming took 1 base from V and 8 from J; bases not matched to a gene: 4. Germline CDR1 is SEHNR and CDR2 is FQNEAQ (reference sequence). CDR3 length: 14 amino acids. The CDR3 sequence is CASSLEGGREKLFF. The CDR3 region has the DNA TGTGCCAGCAGCTTAGAAGGGGGCCGGGAAAAACTGTTTTTT.

This chain uses TRBV2 with TRBJ2-1; 9 positions match TRBD2. Trimming at V came to 4 bases and at J to 4 bases, leaving 5 bases not matched to a gene. This CDR3 has 15 residues. The germline CDR1 and CDR2 sequences are SNHLY and FYNNEI. The CDR3 sequence: CASSGGRAGYNEQFF. The DNA for the CDR3 is TGTGCCAGCAGTGGCGGGAGGGCCGGTTACAATGAGCAGTTCTTC.

At least ten counts were recorded for this clonotype. The chain combines TRBV2 with TRBJ2-7; D perhaps matches TRBD1 (8 bases). The CDR3 has 14 amino acids. V was clipped by 4 bases and J by 3 bases, with 13 bases between them. The germline V gene encodes CDR1 SNHLY and CDR2 FYNNEI. The DNA for the CDR3 is TGTGCCAGCAGTGCACAGGGGGGGCTCTACGAGCAGTACTTC. This translates into CASSAQGGLYEQYF. Complete variable domain (other parts from reference TRBV2 and TRBJ2-7): EPEVTQTPSHQVTQMGQEVILRCVPISNHLYFYWYRQILGQKVEFLVSFYNNEISEKSEIFDDQFSVERPDGSNFTLKIRSTKLEDSAMYFCASSAQGGLYEQYFGPGTRLTVT.

This clonotype was detected a few times. The chain couples TRBV5-1 to TRBJ1-1; unclear D gene. Germline CDR1 SGHRS, CDR2 YFSETQ. Trimming took 7 bases from V and 3 from J, leaving 16 bases between them. There are 14 residues in the CDR3. This CDR3 reads CASQLSGGHTEAFF. The CDR3, as DNA: TGCGCCAGCCAACTTAGTGGTGGGCACACTGAAGCTTTCTTT.

Note on this clonotype: A read error may explain this, as a much larger clone is one base away. The rearrangement links TRBV29-1 to TRBJ2-7; unclear D gene. CDR3 length: 13 residues. Germline lookup yields CDR1 SQVTM and CDR2 ANQGSEA. The CDR3 bases are TGCAGCGCTAGGTCGGATGGCTCCTGCGAGCAGTACTTC. Translated: CSARSDGSCEQYF.

This chain connects TRBV20-1 to TRBJ1-5, with D unclear. V lost 1 base and J 0 bases, leaving 13 bases between the germline ends. The CDR3 runs to 16 residues. The V gene's germline CDR1 is DFQATT and CDR2 SNEGSKA (reference sequence). CDR3 amino acids: CSARVRGLSSNQPQHF. In DNA, the CDR3 is TGCAGTGCTAGAGTCAGAGGGCTGAGTAGCAATCAGCCCCAGCATTTT.

The V and J genes are TRBV6-6 and TRBJ2-4; D tentatively fits TRBD1 or TRBD2 (6 bases each). The germline CDR1 and CDR2 sequences are MNHNY and SVGAGI (reference sequence). Trimming left V 0 bases short and J 13 bases short, with 16 bases between. This CDR3 is built from 14 residues. CDR3 nucleotide sequence: TGTGCCAGCAGTTACTCGGCAGGGGACTGGATACAGTACTTC. Its protein product is CASSYSAGDWIQYF.

This clonotype was picked up a small number of times. V and J are TRBV6-5 and TRBJ1-2; D unclear. The CDR3 is made up of 14 amino acids. Germline loops: CDR1 MNHEY, CDR2 SVGAGI. V was clipped by 2 bases and J by 6 bases, with 13 bases between them. For the CDR3, the DNA is TGTGCCAGCAGTTACCACGGACCGGATGATGGCTACACCTTC. This gives the protein CASSYHGPDDGYTF.

This clonotype was observed at least ten times. The genes are TRBV28 and TRBJ2-7, with D possibly being TRBD1 (7 bases). Germline CDR1 MDHEN, CDR2 SYDVKM. This CDR3 contains 14 residues. Trimming shortened V by 3 bases and J by 2 bases, and 11 bases separated the two germline ends. The CDR3 DNA reads as TGTGCCAGCAGTTTGGAGGGGGCCCCCTACGAGCAGTACTTC. Translating gives CASSLEGAPYEQYF.